What follows is one TCR beta chain and its context. This clonotype was picked up one time. The clone's antigen remains unknown. Within one base of it there is no much larger clone, and no base qualities were kept. A read on its own is weak evidence. The data derive from a study of T-cell reconstitution after alpha-beta-depleted transplantation in children (dated by TCRdb to about 2016). About the investigation overall: Using TCR repertoire profiling, the study quantitatively followed how T-cell immune reconstitution unfolded in children after TCRalphabeta/CD19-depleted allogeneic hematopoietic cell transplantation.

The treatment or condition label corresponds to: allogeneic hematopoietic cell transplantation with graft depleted of TCRalphabeta T cells and CD19 B cells. TCRalphabeta/CD19-depleted allogeneic hematopoietic cell grafts were given to the transplant recipients, all of whom were children. At the junction V is shortened by 10 bases and J by 2 bases, with 2 bases in between. The CDR3 holds 10 amino acids from the cysteine to the phenylalanine. The CDR3 DNA has 30 bases and is translated from base 1. CDR1 is given as LNHDA and CDR2 as SQIVND, both from the germline V gene (reference sequence). Broader findings and caveats from the paper: The frequencies of hyperexpanded clones fell over the following months, and after one year, T-cell counts and TCRbeta diversity were mostly attributed to newly produced T cells. The apparently early alphabetaT-cell count recovery about two months after transplant was reportedly dependent on only several hundred rapidly expanded clones derived from non-depleted graft cells. The high TCRbeta diversity at day 60 in some patients was ascribed to recipient T cells and intrathymic progenitors that had survived conditioning.

Library generation was performed with PCR. Sequencer: Illumina HiSeq 2500. TCR libraries were prepared with molecular barcoding, using unique molecular identifiers to normalize TCRbeta repertoire quantification. The raw public reads went through TCRdb reprocessing: fastp at Q25, MiXCR clone calling, in-frame beta chains kept. Rows with one shared CDR3 protein collapse into an entry with the most common genes and DNA. The sample table shows 300,000 to 400,000 distinct CDR3 sequences, and 15% to 20% are seen once. The biggest ten clones account for roughly 40% of the sample. The sample here was PBMCs, mostly from graft donor cells, taken 360 days after TCRalphabeta/CD19-depleted stem cell transplant. This TCR came from a male patient aged 2-9 years who had a stem cell transplant for acute lymphoblastic leukemia, so the T cells may come from the graft donor. The rearranged chain carries TRBV19 and TRBJ2-2, with the D gene too uncertain to name. The nucleotides are TGTGCCAAAAACACCGGGGAGCTGTTTTTT. Its protein is CAKNTGELFF.